These 22 T cell receptor beta chains came from one sample sequenced in a study of OX40 agonist ivuxolimab in advanced cancers. Only in-frame clones appear in the TCRdb table, and some are missing; sequencing was by immunoSEQ multiplex PCR. The sample yields 30,000 or so clones, roughly 82% seen once. The sequencing here drew on CD4+ or CD8+ T cells sorted from blood, taken in a trial of the OX40 agonist ivuxolimab. These receptors were collected from an adult with an advanced solid tumor such as melanoma, head and neck, liver or kidney cancer.

The J gene is TRBJ2-6, the V gene TRBV29-1; D is unresolved. Between the trimmed V and J ends, which lost 1 base and 1 base, there was a span of 5 bases. Germline-derived CDR1 and CDR2 are SQVTM and ANQGSEA. The CDR3 contains 14 residues. The CDR3, as DNA: TGCAGCGTTGAAGGGCAGTCTGGGGCCAACGTCCTGACTTTC. It codes for CSVEGQSGANVLTF.

This clone was seen more than once but under ten times. The genes are TRBV18 and TRBJ2-3; no definite D call. V was trimmed by 3 bases and J by 0 bases, leaving 7 bases between them. There are 14 residues in the CDR3. Germline V CDR1 and CDR2: KGHSH, LQKENI. CDR3 nucleotides: TGTGCCAGCTCACCCTCAACTAGCACAGATACGCAGTATTTT. As protein: CASSPSTSTDTQYF.

This chain connects TRBV5-1 to TRBJ2-1, with 9 bases lining up with TRBD1. This CDR3 has 15 residues. Germline loops: CDR1 SGHRS, CDR2 YFSETQ. V trimming: 4 bases; J trimming: 4 bases; junction bases outside the gene matches: 6. The CDR3 reads CASSIGQGLYNEQFF. CDR3 bases: TGCGCCAGCAGCATCGGACAGGGGCTGTACAATGAGCAGTTCTTC.

This rearrangement joins TRBV19 to TRBJ2-6, with 12 bases that match TRBD1. From germline, CDR1 is LNHDA and CDR2 SQIVND (reference sequence). J gave up 4 bases and V 7 bases, and 11 bases lay outside the gene matches. CDR3 length: 18 amino acids. The CDR3 loop reads CASMTAGTGGAGANVLTF. For the CDR3, the DNA is TGTGCCAGTATGACAGCCGGGACAGGGGGCGCGGGGGCCAACGTCCTGACTTTC.

CDR3 bases: TGTGCCAGCTCACAAACGGGACAGGCGGGGAGTGGCGAGCAGTACTTC. Amino acid sequence: CASSQTGQAGSGEQYF. V and J are TRBV18 and TRBJ2-5, with 8 bases fitting TRBD1. The J call is in doubt because the DNA end fits TRBJ2-7 better. Germline CDR1 is KGHSH and CDR2 is LQKENI. The CDR3 sequence is 16 residues long.

The chain recombines TRBV4-1 with TRBJ2-6; TRBD2 might be the D (6 bases). Trimming pared 4 bases from V and 0 bases from J, leaving 25 bases between. This CDR3 region has 21 residues. Germline loops: CDR1 MGHRA, CDR2 YSYEKL. The CDR3 bases are TGCGCCAGCAGCCTACTTACGGGACTCCCACCCTCCTACTCTGGGGCCAACGTCCTGACTTTC. Translating gives CASSLLTGLPPSYSGANVLTF.

V usage is TRBV28 and J usage is TRBJ2-1; 8 bases are shared with TRBD2. J was trimmed by 7 bases and V by 2 bases; bases with no gene match: 7. CDR1 and CDR2 from the germline V gene are MDHEN and SYDVKM. There are 15 residues in the CDR3. CDR3 sequence: CASSLVGREGNEQFF. CDR3 coding DNA: TGTGCCAGCAGTTTAGTCGGGAGGGAGGGAAATGAGCAGTTCTTC.

This clone was observed a handful of times. The rearrangement uses TRBV11-2 and TRBJ2-4, with TRBD1 identical over 8 bases. V lost 6 bases to trimming and J lost 2 bases; unmatched junction nucleotides: 15. CDR1 and CDR2 (germline): SGHAT, FQNNGV. This CDR3 has 18 amino acids. The DNA for the CDR3 is TGTGCCAGCAGACCCGGACAGGGACGTTCCTCCACCAAAAACATTCAGTACTTC. As protein: CASRPGQGRSSTKNIQYF. Drawing the rest from reference TRBV11-2 and TRBJ2-4, the complete variable domain is EAGVAQSPRYKIIEKRQSVAFWCNPISGHATLYWYQQILGQGPKLLIQFQNNGVVDDSQLPKDRFSAERLKGVDSTLKIQPAKLEDSAVYLCASRPGQGRSSTKNIQYFGAGTRLSVL.

This chain links TRBV6-5 with TRBJ1-1, with 7 positions matching TRBD1. V trimming: 6 bases; J trimming: 1 base; junction bases outside the gene matches: 5. The germline gives CDR1 MNHEY, CDR2 SVGAGI. CDR3 length equals 14 residues. The CDR3 region has the DNA TGTGCCAGCAGCCCAGACAGGGCGAACACTGAAGCTTTCTTT. This codes for CASSPDRANTEAFF.

This clone was seen only once. This chain uses TRBV30 with TRBJ1-3, with a weak D call TRBD1 (6 bases). This CDR3 spans 13 amino acids. In germline, CDR1 is GTSNPN, CDR2 SVGIG (reference sequence). V was pared by 1 base and J by 4 bases, with 8 bases between. CDR3 sequence reads: CAWSAGVGNTIYF. In nucleotides, the CDR3 is TGTGCCTGGAGTGCAGGGGTCGGAAACACCATATATTTT.

This rearrangement joins TRBV18 to TRBJ2-7, with a possible D match to TRBD1 (5 bases). From germline, CDR1 is KGHSH and CDR2 LQKENI. The CDR3 has 14 residues. V was trimmed by 2 bases and J by 3 bases, leaving 11 bases between them. The CDR3 reads CASSPSPDSYEQYF. The CDR3 nucleotides are TGTGCCAGCTCACCATCCCCAGACAGCTACGAGCAGTACTTC.

V and J are TRBV5-1 and TRBJ1-2; D is ambiguous. This CDR3 has 15 residues. The V end was cut by 0 bases, the J end by 6 bases, with 15 bases between. Per the germline V gene, CDR1 is SGHRS and CDR2 is YFSETQ. The CDR3 DNA reads as TGCGCCAGCAGCTTGGAGATGGAGAAGGTTAATGGCTACACCTTC. As protein: CASSLEMEKVNGYTF.

The chain combines TRBV14 with TRBJ2-1; 11 bases are a match to TRBD2. The CDR3 is 19 residues long. Germline trimming cut 4 bases from V and 0 bases from J; bases unmatched to any gene: 11. CDR1 and CDR2 (germline): SGHDN, FVKESK. The CDR3 region is CASSPGLADNKDSYNEQFF. The CDR3 DNA sequence: TGTGCCAGCAGCCCGGGACTAGCGGATAACAAGGACTCCTACAATGAGCAGTTCTTC.

This clone came up a few times. This sequence joins TRBV5-4 and TRBJ2-1; D call uncertain. With 0 bases removed from V and 6 bases from J, the gap between germline ends came to 7 bases. Germline V CDR1 and CDR2: SGHNT, YYREEE (reference sequence). The CDR3 loop spans 13 amino acids. The CDR3 bases are TGTGCCAGCAGCTTGGATCCAGGCAATGAGCAGTTCTTC. Protein product: CASSLDPGNEQFF.

This rearrangement joins TRBV19 to TRBJ1-5; 7 positions agree with TRBD1. V dropped 0 bases and J dropped 7; count of bases not matched to a gene: 6. Germline-derived CDR1 and CDR2 are LNHDA and SQIVND (reference sequence). The CDR3 extends over 15 amino acids. CDR3 sequence: CASSIETGFDQPQHF. CDR3 DNA: TGTGCCAGTAGTATAGAGACAGGGTTTGACCAGCCCCAGCATTTT.

This rearrangement joins TRBV5-6 to TRBJ2-1, with D perhaps matching TRBD2 (6 bases). Deletions cut 4 bases from V and 6 bases from J, with 17 bases between. Germline V gene data show CDR1 as SGHDT and CDR2 as YYEEEE. There are 15 residues in the CDR3. CDR3 nucleotides: TGTGCCAGCAGCACCGGGGAGGCCCGCCGCAATGAGCAGTTCTTC. Protein product: CASSTGEARRNEQFF.

The genes are TRBV30 and TRBJ2-5; 7 bases match TRBD1. This CDR3 spans 14 amino acids. The germline CDR1 and CDR2 sequences are GTSNPN and SVGIG (reference sequence). The V segment lost 1 base and the J segment 4 bases; nucleotides outside the gene matches: 6. DNA for the CDR3: TGTGCCTGGAGTGGGAACAGGGGCGGAGAGACCCAGTACTTC. Translating it yields CAWSGNRGGETQYF.

The chain combines TRBV7-3 with TRBJ2-3, with 9 positions matching TRBD1. The CDR3 loop spans 15 amino acids. Germline lookup yields CDR1 SGHTA and CDR2 FQGTGA. V was clipped by 5 bases and J by 5 bases; unmatched bases: 8. CDR3 nucleotides: TGTGCCAGCAGCCCAAGGGACAGGGATAGAGATACGCAGTATTTT. It encodes CASSPRDRDRDTQYF.

The chain has TRBV28 and TRBJ2-1; perhaps TRBD1 as D (6 bases). This CDR3 is built from 16 residues. Trimming stripped 3 bases from V and 0 bases from J, with 12 bases between. The germline V gene has CDR1 MDHEN and CDR2 SYDVKM. The CDR3 sequence: CASSFRQASSYNEQFF. CDR3 coding DNA: TGTGCCAGCAGTTTCCGACAGGCAAGCTCCTACAATGAGCAGTTCTTC. The full variable domain, its missing parts supplied by reference TRBV28 and TRBJ2-1, is DVKVTQSSRYLVKRTGEKVFLECVQDMDHENMFWYRQDPGLGLRLIYFSYDVKMKEKGDIPEGYSVSREKKERFSLILESASTNQTSMYLCASSFRQASSYNEQFFGPGTRLTVL.

The chain recombines TRBV18 with TRBJ1-5, with no clear D. The CDR3 spans 16 residues. CDR1 is KGHSH, CDR2 LQKENI, per germline. Trimming removed 2 bases from V and 0 bases from J, with 11 bases in between. CDR3 residues: CASSPGSRSSNQPQHF. The CDR3 DNA sequence: TGTGCCAGCTCACCAGGGAGTAGGAGTAGCAATCAGCCCCAGCATTTT.

The chain carries TRBV6-5 and TRBJ2-7, with 11 bases that match TRBD2. With 0 bases clipped from V and 1 base from J, the junction kept 2 bases outside the gene matches. The CDR3 is made up of 16 amino acids. The germline V gene encodes CDR1 MNHEY and CDR2 SVGAGI. The CDR3 DNA reads as TGTGCCAGCAGTTACTCTGGACTAGCGGGTTCCTACGAGCAGTACTTC. It yields the protein CASSYSGLAGSYEQYF.

The V gene is TRBV15, the J gene TRBJ2-7, with unresolved D. The CDR3 runs to 14 residues. Germline CDR1 LNHNV, CDR2 YYDKDF (reference sequence). Deletions cut 5 bases from V and 2 bases from J, with 13 bases between. As DNA, the CDR3 is TGTGCCACCAGCGTCGAACGGGCCGCCTACGAGCAGTACTTC. Amino acid sequence: CATSVERAAYEQYF.